This T cell receptor beta chain was identified during a study of lymphopenia after photon versus proton radiotherapy. Broader study findings: Under photons, naive T cells and diversity fell while effector/memory populations rose.

Measured with immunoSEQ multiplex PCR; TCRdb has only the in-frame clones, and not every one. The table includes about 55,000 clones, roughly 83% detected once. Germline V gives CDR1 SGHTA, CDR2 FQGNSA. CDR3 size: 13 residues. The V gene lost 5 bases and the J gene lost 3 bases, with 8 bases spanning the gap. Turning to this clone: Its specificity is not known.

The chain couples TRBV7-2 to TRBJ2-1; D is ambiguous. The TCR comes from a man between 60 and 70 years old with pancreatic cancer. The sample here was peripheral blood, taken from a patient treated with proton-based radiotherapy. DNA of the CDR3: TGTGCCAGCAGCCCCGATGTCTACAATGAGCAGTTCTTC. It is translated as CASSPDVYNEQFF.